This T cell receptor beta chain stems from a study of T cell repertoires in cytomegalovirus infection. TCRdb analysed the reads with MiXCR anew, one entry per CDR3 protein. The sample holds tens of thousands of distinct CDR3 sequences, around 21% seen once. A few counts support this clonotype. Its antigen remains unidentified. This clonotype was obtained from a human donor in good health (CMV status not recorded). Some clones in this sample may be carry-over from other donors' samples. Here the sequenced sample was CD8+ T cells from cultured PBMCs, taken from culture after CMV antigen stimulation.

The CDR3 reads CASSLARGGMGDGPQHF. The DNA for the CDR3 is TGTGCCAGCAGCTTAGCCCGGGGGGGTATGGGCGATGGGCCCCAGCATTTT. V and J are TRBV7-9 and TRBJ1-5; maybe TRBD1 (5 bases). The germline CDR1 and CDR2 sequences are SEHNR and FQNEAQ (reference sequence). The V gene lost 0 bases and the J gene lost 9 bases, with 21 bases spanning the gap. This CDR3 comprises 17 residues. Filled out from reference TRBV7-9 and TRBJ1-5, the complete variable domain reads DTGVSQNPRHKITKRGQNVTFRCDPISEHNRLYWYRQTLGQGPEFLTYFQNEAQLEKSRLLSDRFSAERPKGSFSTLEIQRTEQGDSAMYLCASSLARGGMGDGPQHFGDGTRLSIL.